The sequence of this T cell receptor beta chain was determined in a study of T cell responses to AZD1222 COVID-19 vaccine (dated by TCRdb to the early 2020s). Concerning the study at large: A total of about 240 trial participants underwent TCR sequencing, of whom 207 received two doses of AZD1222 and roughly 25 received two doses of the MenACWY control vaccine. Trial participants were enrolled by age into subgroups of 18-55, 56-69 and 70-plus years, and around 150, 28 and 57 TCR-sequenced participants, respectively, were included in these subgroups.

The CDR3 regions of human TCRbeta chains were analyzed by immunosequencing. In the original analysis: Repertoire TCRs were checked for matches against a reference library of SARS-CoV-2-specific TCRs that had been generated using the MIRA antigen-specificity platform. Breadth was defined as the fraction of unique TCRs that were SARS-CoV-2-associated, and depth was defined as the fraction of total T cells that were SARS-CoV-2-associated. Using the MIRA data, each spike-specific TCR was mapped to the spike region that the TCR reacts to and placed in a CD4 or CD8 class. Log10-transformed breadth and depth values were compared by one-way ANOVA with Sidak's multiple comparisons tests. TCRdb took over this immuneACCESS table, retaining in-frame rearrangements with V and J assigned. Such tables are incomplete; in checked studies, under half of the missing clones stem from an unresolved V gene, and the remainder is unexplained. V and J calls and clone size are as listed in that table; D and trimming were resolved from the DNA. The table for this sample lists 150,000 to 200,000 clones; about 88% of them were counted only once. Of the sample, roughly 26% is held by the ten largest clones.

What the time point label conveys for this sample: about 28 days (+/-7) after the second vaccine dose. AZD1222 recipients given second doses at about 4 weeks or at about 12 weeks were pooled, since spike-specific TCR depth and breadth were not found to differ between the two schedules. Vaccinee samples were obtained from the UK trials COV001 and COV002, which included a single-blind randomized controlled phase 2/3 trial of AZD1222 (ChAdOx1 nCoV-19) in healthy adults. For TCRbeta chain sequencing, PBMC samples from trial participants were taken at day 0 and at day 28 after the second dose. General study outcomes and caveats: In the small 56-69-year group, the increase in depth fell short of significance, most likely because of low power. Most participants were white British and females outnumbered males, and the authors suggested that clonal diversity may have been underestimated. Conclusions about previously exposed vaccinees are limited, since just a handful of AZD1222 recipients were seropositive for SARS-CoV-2 at baseline. Epitopes outside the regions mutated in the B.1.351 and B.1.1.7 variants were reportedly recognized by nearly half of the unique spike-specific TCRs. A significant rise in spike-specific TCR breadth and depth was observed after two AZD1222 doses relative to day 0 and relative to MenACWY recipients. CD4 TCRs associated with the vaccine covered the entire spike protein, and the dominant responses were in regions 160-218 and 743-854. No day 14 peak-response samples were available, so repertoires were characterized only after the peak T cell response.

On this clone itself: What antigen it recognizes has not been identified. Base qualities are missing; no much larger clone stands one base away.

Ends trimmed: V by 8 bases, J by 3 bases; bases unmatched to a gene: 9. CDR1 and CDR2 are drawn from the germline V gene (reference sequence): MNHEY, SMNVEV. From the cysteine through the phenylalanine, the CDR3 covers 14 amino acids. Kept here is only the CDR3 DNA, which spans 42 bases and is read in frame from base 1. The receptor was derived from an adult who received the AZD1222 COVID-19 vaccine. The V and J segments used are TRBV27 and TRBJ2-7, with 8 middle bases fitting TRBD1. Sequenced here: peripheral blood, sampled 28 days after the second AZD1222 dose. The CDR3 protein is CASATVDRVYEQYF. Here is the DNA: TGTGCCAGCGCTACCGTGGACAGGGTCTACGAGCAGTACTTC.